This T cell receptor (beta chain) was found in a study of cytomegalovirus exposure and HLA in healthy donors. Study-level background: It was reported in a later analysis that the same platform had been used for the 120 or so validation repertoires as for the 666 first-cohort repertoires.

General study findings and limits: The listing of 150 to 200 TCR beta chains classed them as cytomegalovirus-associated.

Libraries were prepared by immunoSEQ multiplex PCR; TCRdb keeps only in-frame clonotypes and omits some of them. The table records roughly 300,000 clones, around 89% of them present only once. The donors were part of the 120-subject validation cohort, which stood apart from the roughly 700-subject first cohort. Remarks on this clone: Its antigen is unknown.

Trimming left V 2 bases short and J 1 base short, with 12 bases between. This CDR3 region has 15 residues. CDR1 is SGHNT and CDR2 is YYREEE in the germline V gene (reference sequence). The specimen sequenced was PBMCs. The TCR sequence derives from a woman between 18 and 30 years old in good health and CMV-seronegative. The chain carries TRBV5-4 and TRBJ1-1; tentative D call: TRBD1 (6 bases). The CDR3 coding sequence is TGTGCCAGCAGCTTCGGGACAATCTGGAACACTGAAGCTTTCTTT. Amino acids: CASSFGTIWNTEAFF.